Sequencing of this TCR beta chain was carried out in a study of cytomegalovirus exposure and HLA in healthy donors. This PCR relied on a set of 60 Vbeta primers and 13 Jbeta primers. TCRdb's table, derived via immunoSEQ multiplex PCR, lists solely in-frame clones and lacks some. The data hold 160,000 or so clones, with over 80% observed a single time. V dropped 5 bases and J dropped 1; count of bases not matched to a gene: 5. Germline lookup yields CDR1 MNHNS and CDR2 SASEGT. The CDR3 is 15 residues long. V and J are TRBV6-1 and TRBJ1-5; 7 nucleotides match TRBD1. The TCR was taken from a woman under 30 in good health and CMV-seronegative. What was sequenced was PBMCs. Here the CDR3 reads CASSTGTESNQPQHF. CDR3 DNA: TGTGCCAGCAGTACCGGGACAGAAAGCAATCAGCCCCAGCATTTT.